This passage covers 27 T cell receptor beta chains from one sample sequenced in a study of T cell responses to AZD1222 COVID-19 vaccine. TCRdb keeps only in-frame clones here, not all; method: immunoSEQ multiplex PCR. The repertoire holds 120,000 or so clones, with about four fifths as singletons. The sequencing used peripheral blood, collected on day 0 of AZD1222 vaccination. The receptors shown here come from an adult in good health.

V and J are TRBV27 and TRBJ1-3; 9 nucleotides agree with TRBD1. This CDR3 is built from 17 residues. The germline V gene encodes CDR1 MNHEY and CDR2 SMNVEV (reference sequence). The J segment lost 4 bases and the V segment lost 2 bases, leaving 9 bases of the junction unmatched. The CDR3 coding sequence is TGTGCCAGCAGTTTACCGCCACAGGGGGCCCCAGGAAACACCATATATTTT. Translation gives CASSLPPQGAPGNTIYF.

This clone was counted a single time. The CDR3 DNA is TGCGCCAGCATTACAGATACGCAGTATTTT. It encodes CASITDTQYF. This chain connects TRBV23-1 to TRBJ2-3, with D unclear. TRBV23-1 falls under the ORF class, with uncertain function. The CDR3 covers 10 residues. The V gene lost 7 bases and the J gene lost 3 bases, with 2 bases spanning the gap.

This clone appeared once. This CDR3 is CASSLFAGLGALHF. The DNA for the CDR3 is TGCGCCAGCAGCTTGTTTGCGGGCTTGGGGGCCCTCCACTTT. This chain joins TRBV5-1 and TRBJ1-6, with D perhaps matching TRBD1 (5 bases). V was cut by 1 base and J by 14 bases, with 16 bases left in between. The length of the CDR3 is 14 residues. CDR1 is SGHRS, CDR2 YFSETQ, per germline.

This clone was observed a single time. The CDR3 protein is CASSLGTANYGYTF. The CDR3 region has the DNA TGTGCCAGCAGCTTAGGGACGGCTAACTATGGCTACACCTTC. The rearrangement uses TRBV7-8 and TRBJ1-2; D gene ambiguous. Between the trimmed V and J ends, which lost 1 base and 0 bases, there was a span of 6 bases. Germline-derived CDR1 and CDR2 are SGHVS and FQNEAQ. The CDR3 spans 14 residues.

The chain recombines TRBV5-1 with TRBJ1-4; D remains ambiguous. This CDR3 contains 15 residues. Germline V gene data show CDR1 as SGHRS and CDR2 as YFSETQ. The germline V and J ends were trimmed by 3 bases and 7 bases, with 16 bases remaining between them. The CDR3 coding sequence is TGCGCCAGCAGCTCGAACTGGGCTGGTAGTGAAAAACTGTTTTTT. This encodes CASSSNWAGSEKLFF.

This chain connects TRBV28 to TRBJ1-1; D unresolved. The CDR3 extends over 14 amino acids. Germline assignment: CDR1 MDHEN and CDR2 SYDVKM. The germline V and J ends were trimmed by 6 bases and 5 bases, with 16 bases remaining between them. The CDR3 DNA reads as TGTGCCAGCAGCTTGGGTGGCAGGAGAACTGAAGCTTTCTTT. Its protein product is CASSLGGRRTEAFF.

The rearrangement uses TRBV6-5 and TRBJ1-2; 8 bases align to TRBD1. The CDR3 has 14 amino acids. V shed 7 bases, J shed 5 bases, and the junction held 9 bases outside the gene matches. CDR1 is MNHEY, CDR2 SVGAGI, per germline. CDR3 DNA: TGTGCCAGCACCCTAAGGACAGGGTCGTATGGCTACACCTTC. Its translation: CASTLRTGSYGYTF.

CDR3 loop: CASSLRGGYGYTF. The CDR3 DNA sequence: TGTGCCAGCAGTTTAAGGGGGGGCTATGGCTACACCTTC. The chain uses TRBV12-3 or TRBV12-4 and TRBJ1-2, with a tentative D call TRBD1 (6 bases). V lost 2 bases and J lost 4, with 8 bases in between. CDR3 length equals 13 residues.

V usage is TRBV2 and J usage is TRBJ2-5, with D hard to call. This CDR3 is built from 13 residues. Germline V gene data show CDR1 as SNHLY and CDR2 as FYNNEI. Deletions cut 4 bases from V and 1 base from J, with 7 bases between. Here the CDR3 reads CASSGIIQETQYF. The CDR3 coding sequence is TGTGCCAGCAGTGGTATAATCCAAGAGACCCAGTACTTC.

The chain recombines TRBV9 with TRBJ2-6, with D tentatively TRBD1 or TRBD2 (6 bases each). Germline V gene sequence: CDR1 SGDLS, CDR2 YYNGEE. The ends were cut back, 7 bases at V and 2 bases at J, with 19 bases in the middle. The CDR3 extends over 17 amino acids. CDR3 DNA: TGTGCCAGCGCATCTAGGGGGGCGAACCCTGGGGCCAACGTCCTGACTTTC. It is translated as CASASRGANPGANVLTF.

This clone appeared a few times. This CDR3 is CASSLQGGGGNTIYF. CDR3 DNA: TGTGCCAGCAGCTTACAGGGCGGCGGTGGAAACACCATATATTTT. The chain has TRBV7-2 and TRBJ1-3; tentatively, D is TRBD1 (5 bases). Trimming pared 2 bases from V and 3 bases from J, leaving 11 bases between. The germline V gene encodes CDR1 SGHTA and CDR2 FQGNSA. This CDR3 has 15 amino acids.

The CDR3: CASSRGPQETQYF. CDR3 coding DNA: TGTGCCAGCAGCAGGGGACCCCAAGAGACCCAGTACTTC. The rearrangement links TRBV5-4 to TRBJ2-5; D assignment may be TRBD1 or TRBD2 (5 bases each). Trimming left V 4 bases short and J 1 base short, with 8 bases between. Germline lookup yields CDR1 SGHNT and CDR2 YYREEE (reference sequence). The length of the CDR3 is 13 residues. Combining the CDR3 with reference TRBV5-4 and TRBJ2-5 gives the whole variable domain ETGVTQSPTHLIKTRGQQVTLRCSSQSGHNTVSWYQQALGQGPQFIFQYYREEENGRGNFPPRFSGLQFPNYSSELNVNALELDDSALYLCASSRGPQETQYFGPGTRLLVL.

This sequence joins TRBV11-2 and TRBJ2-2; TRBD2 aligns across 9 bases. Germline-derived CDR1 and CDR2 are SGHAT and FQNNGV. The junction had 8 bases not matched to a gene; V was cut back by 0 bases and J by 6 bases. CDR3 length: 17 residues. The DNA for the CDR3 is TGTGCCAGCAGCTTAGAAGTGTCTAGCGGGAAGGCCGGGGAGCTGTTTTTT. Its translation is CASSLEVSSGKAGELFF.

J is TRBJ1-4 and V is TRBV18; a possible D gene is TRBD1 (5 bases). The CDR3 length is 15 residues. Deletions cut 0 bases from V and 7 bases from J, with 12 bases between. The germline gives CDR1 KGHSH, CDR2 LQKENI. CDR3 bases: TGTGCCAGCTCACCACCAGACGGGGCAGGTGAAAAACTGTTTTTT. Translation: CASSPPDGAGEKLFF.

The chain recombines TRBV7-2 with TRBJ2-1; 11 nucleotides agree with TRBD1. Germline V gene data show CDR1 as SGHTA and CDR2 as FQGNSA. J was trimmed by 8 bases and V by 6 bases; bases with no gene match: 9. This CDR3 spans 15 amino acids. The CDR3 DNA reads as TGTGCCAGCAGGAAGTACGCGGGACAGGGGGATGAGCAGTTCTTC. Its protein is CASRKYAGQGDEQFF.

The rearrangement uses TRBV7-2 and TRBJ1-1; D is unclear. Trimming took 2 bases from V and 0 from J, leaving 7 bases between them. The CDR3 consists of 14 residues. Germline lookup yields CDR1 SGHTA and CDR2 FQGNSA. The CDR3, as DNA: TGTGCCAGCAGCTTACAGAGACTGAACACTGAAGCTTTCTTT. It encodes CASSLQRLNTEAFF.

The V call is TRBV7-3, the J call TRBJ2-1, with 7 bases identical to TRBD1. The CDR3 runs to 18 residues. Per germline, CDR1 SGHTA and CDR2 FQGTGA. The trim removed 4 bases at V and 7 bases at J, leaving 19 bases unmatched. The CDR3: CASSSFLGAGTVRNEQFF. CDR3 DNA sequence: TGTGCCAGCAGCTCCTTCCTAGGGGCCGGGACAGTCAGAAATGAGCAGTTCTTC.

The chain combines TRBV7-2 with TRBJ2-5, with a possible D match to TRBD2 (7 bases). From germline, CDR1 is SGHTA and CDR2 FQGNSA. The CDR3 loop spans 19 amino acids. V was shortened by 5 bases and J by 2 bases, with 27 bases between the two germline ends. The CDR3: CASSLDRPLVRGGQETQYF. Here the CDR3 DNA reads TGTGCCAGCAGCCTCGACCGGCCCCTCGTGAGGGGGGGACAAGAGACCCAGTACTTC. The variable domain in full, with the rest retrieved from reference TRBV7-2 and TRBJ2-5, is GAGVSQSPSNKVTEKGKDVELRCDPISGHTALYWYRQSLGQGLEFLIYFQGNSAPDKSGLPSDRFSAERTGGSVSTLTIQRTQQEDSAVYLCASSLDRPLVRGGQETQYFGPGTRLLVL.

This chain connects TRBV11-2 to TRBJ1-6; D not resolved. Deletions cut 5 bases from V and 6 bases from J, with 14 bases between. The CDR3 is 15 residues long. Per germline, CDR1 SGHAT and CDR2 FQNNGV. CDR3 nucleotide sequence: TGTGCCAGCAGCCCTTGGACGGAACGTAATTCACCCCTCCACTTT. The encoded protein is CASSPWTERNSPLHF.

The chain carries TRBV19 and TRBJ2-3; 7 nucleotides line up with TRBD1. This CDR3 has 15 residues. Germline CDR1 and CDR2: LNHDA and SQIVND (reference sequence). Losses at the gene ends were 6 bases for V and 2 bases for J; bases not matched to a gene: 8. CDR3 DNA sequence: TGTGCCAGTAGACTACAGGGGATTCCCACAGATACGCAGTATTTT. This translates into CASRLQGIPTDTQYF.

V gene TRBV12-3 or TRBV12-4 combines with J gene TRBJ2-7, with a possible D match to TRBD1 (5 bases). CDR3 length: 13 residues. V lost 6 bases to trimming and J lost 6 bases, with 15 bases between them. CDR3 in DNA: TGTGCCAGCAGGGTGGCAGGCCAGGGCGAGCAGTACTTC. Its translation: CASRVAGQGEQYF.

The rearrangement links TRBV18 to TRBJ2-1; D is ambiguous. V lost 3 bases to trimming and J lost 3 bases, with 9 bases between them. Germline V gene lookup returns CDR1 KGHSH and CDR2 LQKENI. The CDR3 contains 14 residues. The CDR3 reads CASSPSSSYNEQFF. CDR3 nucleotide sequence: TGTGCCAGCTCACCGTCGTCCAGCTACAATGAGCAGTTCTTC.

This clone has only a few counts. The chain recombines TRBV5-6 with TRBJ1-2, with TRBD1 as a possible D gene (5 bases). V lost 1 base, J lost 13 bases, and 11 bases lay in between. The CDR3 sequence is 11 residues long. CDR1 is SGHDT and CDR2 is YYEEEE in the germline V gene. The CDR3 coding sequence is TGTGCCAGCAGCTTGATAGGGGTGGGCACCTTC. This gives the protein CASSLIGVGTF. Filled out from reference TRBV5-6 and TRBJ1-2, the complete variable domain reads DAGVTQSPTHLIKTRGQQVTLRCSPKSGHDTVSWYQQALGQGPQFIFQYYEEEERQRGNFPDRFSGHQFPNYSSELNVNALLLGDSALYLCASSLIGVGTFGSGTRLTVV.

J is TRBJ2-3 and V is TRBV27; maybe TRBD1 (6 bases). Looked up from germline, CDR1 is MNHEY and CDR2 is SMNVEV (reference sequence). The V end was cut by 3 bases, the J end by 10 bases, with 23 bases between. The CDR3 is 16 residues long. The CDR3 coding sequence is TGTGCCAGCAGTTTTCATTCCCGAGGGGGAAGTGGTTCGCAGTATTTT. Translating it yields CASSFHSRGGSGSQYF.

The sample holds a few counts of this clone. CDR3 in DNA: TGCAGCGGAGGACAGGGAAAAGAGACCCAGTACTTC. It yields the protein CSGGQGKETQYF. The J gene is TRBJ2-5, the V gene TRBV29-1; 8 nucleotides align to TRBD1. V gave up 7 bases and J gave up 3 bases; unmatched junction bases: 4. Germline assignment: CDR1 SQVTM and CDR2 ANQGSEA. The CDR3 is 12 residues long.

This chain connects TRBV19 to TRBJ2-5; 13 bases align to TRBD2. V shed 4 bases and J 5 bases; nucleotides not matched to a gene: 10. Germline lookup yields CDR1 LNHDA and CDR2 SQIVND (reference sequence). The CDR3 loop spans 17 amino acids. The CDR3 spells CASSTGLAGARWETQYF. CDR3 in DNA: TGTGCCAGTAGTACTGGACTAGCGGGAGCCCGATGGGAGACCCAGTACTTC.

The gene calls are TRBV18 and TRBJ2-4; TRBD2 is a possible D gene (6 bases). The CDR3 sequence is 13 residues long. Germline assignment: CDR1 KGHSH and CDR2 LQKENI. Trimming cost V 3 bases and J 5 bases, with 8 bases left between them. The CDR3 protein is CASSPGLENIQYF. Here the CDR3 DNA reads TGTGCCAGCTCACCGGGACTGGAAAACATTCAGTACTTC.